Sequencing of this T cell receptor (beta chain) was carried out in a study of control samples from healthy donors and cancer patients. Libraries were prepared by immunoSEQ multiplex PCR; TCRdb keeps only in-frame clonotypes and omits some of them. The repertoire holds 98,000 or so clones, 70% to 85% seen once, with approximately 7% in the top ten. This CDR3 contains 14 residues. Germline assignment: CDR1 SGHTA and CDR2 FQGNSA. With 1 base removed from V and 0 bases from J, the gap between germline ends came to 6 bases. The material sequenced was blood. The J gene is TRBJ1-1, the V gene TRBV7-2; D remains unclear. The TCR comes from a man in his late teens or twenties in good health. The CDR3 spells CASSLDGMNTEAFF. The CDR3 DNA reads as TGTGCCAGCAGCTTAGATGGTATGAACACTGAAGCTTTCTTT.